The clone carrying this T cell receptor (beta chain) was detected many times. The sample belongs to a study of early T cells in non-severe SARS-CoV-2 infection. Across the whole study: Sequencing of unsorted whole blood was done on bulk RNA, leaving chains unpaired.

From the 5' RACE reads, TCRdb called clonotypes with MiXCR, one entry per CDR3 protein. The table shows fewer than 100,000 distinct CDR3 sequences, with roughly 9.4% occurring only once. V lost 4 bases and J lost 12, with 16 bases in between. Germline CDR1 and CDR2: GTSNPN and SVGIG (reference sequence). This CDR3 has 12 residues. The chain carries TRBV30 and TRBJ2-1; possible D gene TRBD2, 6 bases. Sample: whole blood. The sequence was collected from an adult who was a healthcare worker with PCR-confirmed SARS-CoV-2 infection or an uninfected control (not recorded which). The CDR3 DNA reads as TGTGCCTGGACATTCCGCCGGGAGCGGCAGTTCTTC. It codes for CAWTFRRERQFF.